The rows below give T cell receptor beta chains drawn from one sample of a study of T-cell memory formation after mild COVID-19. TCRdb reanalysed the 5' RACE reads using MiXCR and keeps one entry per CDR3 protein. The top ten hold roughly 7.7% of the sample, which has about 610,000 distinct CDR3 sequences, 15% to 20% seen once. Sequenced input: PBMCs or a T cell subset sorted from them (not recorded which). These receptor sequences come from an adult woman who had mild COVID-19 (a few samples of this study predate the infection). Cell type and time point are not known. The CDR3 runs from the conserved cysteine through the conserved F or W. The D gene is left open where the match is weak. The size of a clone is reported for some rows only, either as once, few or many, or as a class for expanded clones.

>NA|NA|TRBV5-1|TRBJ2-1
TGCGCCAGCAGCCCACGAAAGGGACAGACTGGGGCTAGCGTATACAATGAGCAGTTCTTC
CASSPRKGQTGASVYNEQFF
>NA|few|TRBV2|TRBJ2-3
TGTGCCAGCAGGGACCCGGGACTGCGGCTTTTT
CASRDPGLRLF
>TRBD2|few|TRBV15|TRBJ2-5
TGTGCCACCAAGACGGGAGGGTTTCGAGAGACCCAGTACTTC
CATKTGGFRETQYF
>TRBD2|few|TRBV7-3|TRBJ2-1
TGTGCCAGCAGCTTTGCGGGACTAGCACGCGATGAGCAGTTCTTC
CASSFAGLARDEQFF
>NA|many|TRBV5-1|TRBJ1-1
TGCGCCAGCAGCTCACACCTCAACACTGAAGCTTTCTTT
CASSSHLNTEAFF
>NA|once|TRBV12-3/TRBV12-4|TRBJ1-1
TGTGCCAGCGGGTCCTTTAGGGGGACCGGGGGGAATACTGAAGCTTTCTTT
CASGSFRGTGGNTEAFF
>NA|few|TRBV7-9|TRBJ1-2
TGTGCCAGCAGCCCCCACATTGGGGCCTCCTATGGCTACACCTTC
CASSPHIGASYGYTF
>NA|few|TRBV12-3/TRBV12-4|TRBJ2-3
TGTGCCAGCTCTGGCGGGGTCACAGATACGCAGTATTTT
CASSGGVTDTQYF
>NA|NA|TRBV19|TRBJ2-1
TGTGCCAGTGGGGGGGCGGGAGCCTGGAATGAGCAGTTCTTC
CASGGAGAWNEQFF
>NA|NA|TRBV11-1|TRBJ1-1
TGTGCCAGCACCGGGCTGGGAGCAAACACTGAAGCTTTCTTT
CASTGLGANTEAFF
>NA|few|TRBV9|TRBJ2-3
TGTGCCAGCAGCGTAGTAAGCGGCACAGATACGCAGTATTTT
CASSVVSGTDTQYF
>TRBD2|few|TRBV20-1|TRBJ2-1
TGCAGTGCTAGCGGACTAGCGGGTCTCCCGTTGTTTGAGCAGTTCTTC
CSASGLAGLPLFEQFF
>NA|NA|TRBV7-2|TRBJ2-7
TGTGCCAGCAGCTTTTTTGTGGGGCCAACCTACGAGCAGTACTTC
CASSFFVGPTYEQYF